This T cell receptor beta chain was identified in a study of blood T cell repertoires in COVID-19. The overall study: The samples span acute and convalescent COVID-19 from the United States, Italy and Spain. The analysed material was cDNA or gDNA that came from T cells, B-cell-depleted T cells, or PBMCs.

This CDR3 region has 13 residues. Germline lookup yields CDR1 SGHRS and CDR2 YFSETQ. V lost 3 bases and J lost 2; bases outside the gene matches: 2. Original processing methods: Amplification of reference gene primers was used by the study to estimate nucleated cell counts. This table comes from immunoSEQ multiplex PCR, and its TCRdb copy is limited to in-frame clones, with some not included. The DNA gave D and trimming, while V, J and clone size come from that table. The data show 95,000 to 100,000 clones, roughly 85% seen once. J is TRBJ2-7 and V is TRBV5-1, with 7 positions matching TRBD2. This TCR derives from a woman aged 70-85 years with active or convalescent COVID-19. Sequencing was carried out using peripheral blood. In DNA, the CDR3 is TGCGCCAGCAGCTCCAGCGGGACCTACGAGCAGTACTTC. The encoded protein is CASSSSGTYEQYF. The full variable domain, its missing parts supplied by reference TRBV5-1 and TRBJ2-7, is KAGVTQTPRYLIKTRGQQVTLSCSPISGHRSVSWYQQTPGQGLQFLFEYFSETQRNKGNFPGRFSGRQFSNSRSEMNVSTLELGDSALYLCASSSSGTYEQYFGPGTRLTVT.